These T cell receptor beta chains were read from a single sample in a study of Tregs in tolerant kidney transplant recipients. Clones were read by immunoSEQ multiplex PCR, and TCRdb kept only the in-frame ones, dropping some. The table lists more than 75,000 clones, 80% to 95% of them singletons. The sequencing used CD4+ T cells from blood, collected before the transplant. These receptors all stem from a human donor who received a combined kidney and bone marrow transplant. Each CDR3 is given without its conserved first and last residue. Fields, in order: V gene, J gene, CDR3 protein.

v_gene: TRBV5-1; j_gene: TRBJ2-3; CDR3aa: ASSLGQSTDTQY
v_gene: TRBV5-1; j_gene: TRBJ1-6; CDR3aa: ASSFRATNSPLH
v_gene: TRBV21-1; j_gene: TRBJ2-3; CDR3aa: ASRLRDRGTDTQY
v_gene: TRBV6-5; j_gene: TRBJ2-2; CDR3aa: ASRQGNTGGLF
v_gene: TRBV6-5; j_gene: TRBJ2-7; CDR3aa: ASSYSMRGGPGEQY
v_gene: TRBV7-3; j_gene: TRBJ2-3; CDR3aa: ASRQGTGGSDTQY
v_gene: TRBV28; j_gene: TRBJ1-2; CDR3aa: ASSYSYGYT
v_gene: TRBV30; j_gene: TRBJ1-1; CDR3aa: AWSGRGPDTEAF
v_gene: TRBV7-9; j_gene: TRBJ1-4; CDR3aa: ASSSTSDEKLF
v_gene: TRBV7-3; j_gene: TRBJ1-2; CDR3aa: ASSLGQVNYGYT
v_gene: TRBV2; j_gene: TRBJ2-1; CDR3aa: ASSRLAGAQAQF
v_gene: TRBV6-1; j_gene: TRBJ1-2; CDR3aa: ASSFTDNYGYT
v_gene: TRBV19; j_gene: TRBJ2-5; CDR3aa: ASTGGKVSGGETQY
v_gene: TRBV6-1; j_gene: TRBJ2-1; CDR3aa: ASSAPGPAGGEQF
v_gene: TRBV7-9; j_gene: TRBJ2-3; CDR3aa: ASSFQRGMSDTQY
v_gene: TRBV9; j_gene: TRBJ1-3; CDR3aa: ASSAGQGLSSGNTIY
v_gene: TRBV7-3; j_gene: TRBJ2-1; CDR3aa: ASSRKGAGAYNEQF
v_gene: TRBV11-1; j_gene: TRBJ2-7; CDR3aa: ASSLAAKGGRASYEQY
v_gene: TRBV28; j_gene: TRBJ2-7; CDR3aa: ASSLSTHEQY
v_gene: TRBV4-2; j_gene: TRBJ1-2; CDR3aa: ASSQAREWNYGYT
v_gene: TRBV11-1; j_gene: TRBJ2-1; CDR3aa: ASSASGGRYNEQF
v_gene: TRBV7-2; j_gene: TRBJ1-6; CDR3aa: ASRVQASSYNSPLH
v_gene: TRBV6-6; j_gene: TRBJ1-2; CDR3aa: ASTPDKWIGYT
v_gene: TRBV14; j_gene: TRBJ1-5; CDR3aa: ASSQGTGGPQPQH
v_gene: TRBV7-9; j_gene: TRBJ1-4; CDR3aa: ASRKRDGLNEKLF
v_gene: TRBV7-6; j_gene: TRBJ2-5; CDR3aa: ASSTEARAAQETQY
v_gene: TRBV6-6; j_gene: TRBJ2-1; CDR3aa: ASSYGGPIYNEQF
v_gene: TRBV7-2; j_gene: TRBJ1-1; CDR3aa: ASSRTGPTEAF
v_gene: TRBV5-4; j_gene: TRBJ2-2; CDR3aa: ASRATGPNTGELF
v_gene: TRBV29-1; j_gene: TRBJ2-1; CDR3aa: SLWTSGRARDEQF
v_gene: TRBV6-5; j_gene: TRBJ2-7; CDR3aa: ASSRDSGEQY
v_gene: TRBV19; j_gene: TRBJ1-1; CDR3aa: ASSRAGATEAF
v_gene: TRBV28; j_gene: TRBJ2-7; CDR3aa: ASEGRSYEQY
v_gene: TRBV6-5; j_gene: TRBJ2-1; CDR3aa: ANNRGLNEQF
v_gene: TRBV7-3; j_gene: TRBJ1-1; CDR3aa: ASSLFRDRGSEAF
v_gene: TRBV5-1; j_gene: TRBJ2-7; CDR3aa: ASSLAPGREQY